This T cell receptor (beta chain) was observed in a study of blood T cell repertoires in COVID-19. TCRdb keeps only in-frame clones here, not all; method: immunoSEQ multiplex PCR. The sample has 250,000 to 350,000 clones, just under 85% seen once. This CDR3 spans 15 amino acids. Germline assignment: CDR1 SNHLY and CDR2 FYNNEI. Specimen: peripheral blood. The V gene is TRBV2, the J gene TRBJ2-7; 7 nucleotides match TRBD1. The closer fit of TRBJ2-1 to the DNA end suggests the J call may be wrong. The source of this sequence is a woman aged 45 to 65 with active or convalescent COVID-19. CDR3 loop: CASSGGQSTYNEQFF. The DNA for the CDR3 is TGTGCCAGCAGTGGGGGACAGTCTACCTACAATGAGCAGTTCTTC.